This section outlines one T cell receptor (beta chain) sequence together with its context. This entry comes from a study of blood T cell repertoires in COVID-19. Study-wide background: T cells, B-cell-depleted T cells, or PBMCs provided the cDNA or gDNA that served as material.

The ends lost 2 bases at V and 5 bases at J; junction bases unmatched: 5. CDR3 length: 16 residues. From germline, CDR1 is SGDLS and CDR2 YYNGEE. As handled by the study authors: Nucleated cell counts were estimated from reference gene primer amplification. Repertoires were generated with immunoSEQ multiplex PCR, while TCRdb's copy carries only in-frame clones and drops some. V, J and clone size are taken as reported in that table, and D and trimming were inferred from the DNA itself. The table includes roughly 170,000 clones, less than 85% detected once. Cohorts were based on clinical histories the participants reported. Recovery meant two consecutive negative NP/OP PCR tests, professional clearance, or resolved symptoms.

The chain links TRBV9 to TRBJ2-2, with 11 bases aligning to TRBD1. This sequence was found in a man aged 50 to 59 who had recovered from COVID-19. Sequencing was performed on PBMCs or T cells enriched from blood (not recorded which). The CDR3 nucleotides are TGTGCCAGCAGCGTCGCCGGGACAGGGGGGACCGGGGAGCTGTTTTTT. This gives the protein CASSVAGTGGTGELFF.